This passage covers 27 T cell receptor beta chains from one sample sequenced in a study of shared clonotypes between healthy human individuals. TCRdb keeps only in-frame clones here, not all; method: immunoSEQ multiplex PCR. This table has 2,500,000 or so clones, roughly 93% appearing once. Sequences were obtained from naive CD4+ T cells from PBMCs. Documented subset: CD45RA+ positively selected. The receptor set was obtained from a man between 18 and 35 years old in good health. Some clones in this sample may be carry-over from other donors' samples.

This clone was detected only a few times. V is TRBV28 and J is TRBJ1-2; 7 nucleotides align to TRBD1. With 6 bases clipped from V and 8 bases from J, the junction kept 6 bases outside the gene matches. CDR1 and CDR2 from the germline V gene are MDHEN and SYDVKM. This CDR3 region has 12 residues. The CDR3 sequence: CASRTGMAGYTF. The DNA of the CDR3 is TGTGCCAGCAGGACAGGGATGGCAGGCTACACCTTC.

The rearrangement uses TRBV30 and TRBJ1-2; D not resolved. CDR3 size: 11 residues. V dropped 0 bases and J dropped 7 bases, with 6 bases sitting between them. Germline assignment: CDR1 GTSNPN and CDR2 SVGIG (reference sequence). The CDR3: CAWSVRRGYTF. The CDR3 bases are TGTGCCTGGAGTGTACGGCGTGGCTACACCTTC.

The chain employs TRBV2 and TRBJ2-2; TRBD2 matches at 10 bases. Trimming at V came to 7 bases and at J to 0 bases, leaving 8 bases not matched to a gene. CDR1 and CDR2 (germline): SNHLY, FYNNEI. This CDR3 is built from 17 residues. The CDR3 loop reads CASTRLAGSANTGELFF. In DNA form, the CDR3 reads TGTGCCAGCACGCGACTAGCGGGTTCCGCGAACACCGGGGAGCTGTTTTTT.

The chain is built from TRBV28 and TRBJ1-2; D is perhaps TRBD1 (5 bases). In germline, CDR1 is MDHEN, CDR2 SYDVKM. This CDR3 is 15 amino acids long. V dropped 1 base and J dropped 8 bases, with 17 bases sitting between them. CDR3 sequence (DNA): TGTGCCAGCAGTTTATACGACAGACGCCTGGGCGGCTACACCTTC. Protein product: CASSLYDRRLGGYTF.

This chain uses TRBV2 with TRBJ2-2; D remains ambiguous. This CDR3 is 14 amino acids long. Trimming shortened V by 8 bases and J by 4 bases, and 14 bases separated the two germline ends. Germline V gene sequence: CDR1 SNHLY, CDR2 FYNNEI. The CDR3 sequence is CASLLEMSTGELFF. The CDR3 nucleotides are TGTGCCAGCTTACTCGAGATGTCCACCGGGGAGCTGTTTTTT.

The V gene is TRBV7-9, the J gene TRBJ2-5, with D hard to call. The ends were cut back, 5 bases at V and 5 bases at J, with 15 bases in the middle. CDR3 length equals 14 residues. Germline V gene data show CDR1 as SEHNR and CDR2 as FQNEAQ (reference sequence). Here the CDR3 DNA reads TGTGCCAGCAGCCTCGTCGGACGGGCGGAGACCCAGTACTTC. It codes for CASSLVGRAETQYF.

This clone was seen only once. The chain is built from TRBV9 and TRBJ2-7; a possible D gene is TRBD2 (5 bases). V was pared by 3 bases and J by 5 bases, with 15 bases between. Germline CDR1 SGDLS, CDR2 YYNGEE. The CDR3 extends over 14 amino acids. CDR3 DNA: TGTGCCAGCAGCGCCGCGGTCGGCGGGCACGAGCAGTACTTC. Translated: CASSAAVGGHEQYF. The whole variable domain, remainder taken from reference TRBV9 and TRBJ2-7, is DSGVTQTPKHLITATGQRVTLRCSPRSGDLSVYWYQQSLDQGLQFLIQYYNGEERAKGNILERFSAQQFPDLHSELNLSSLELGDSALYFCASSAAVGGHEQYFGPGTRLTVT.

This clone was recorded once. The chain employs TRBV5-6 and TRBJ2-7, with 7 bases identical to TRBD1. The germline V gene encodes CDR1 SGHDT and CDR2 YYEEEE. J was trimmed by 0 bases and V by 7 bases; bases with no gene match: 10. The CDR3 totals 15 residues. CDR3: CASGIIDRDSYEQYF. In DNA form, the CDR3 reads TGTGCCAGCGGGATAATAGACAGGGACTCCTACGAGCAGTACTTC. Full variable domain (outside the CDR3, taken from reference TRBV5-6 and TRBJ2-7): DAGVTQSPTHLIKTRGQQVTLRCSPKSGHDTVSWYQQALGQGPQFIFQYYEEEERQRGNFPDRFSGHQFPNYSSELNVNALLLGDSALYLCASGIIDRDSYEQYFGPGTRLTVT.

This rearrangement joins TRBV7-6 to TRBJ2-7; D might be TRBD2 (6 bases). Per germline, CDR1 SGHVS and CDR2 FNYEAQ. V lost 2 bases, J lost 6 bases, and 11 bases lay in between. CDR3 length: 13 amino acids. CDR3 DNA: TGTGCCAGCAGCTTACCGTTCGGGGGCGAGCAGTACTTC. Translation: CASSLPFGGEQYF.

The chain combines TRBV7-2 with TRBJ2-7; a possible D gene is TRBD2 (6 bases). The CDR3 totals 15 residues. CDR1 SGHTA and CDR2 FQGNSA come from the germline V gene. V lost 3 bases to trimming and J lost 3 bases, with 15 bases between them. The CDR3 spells CASSLGLAPNYEQYF. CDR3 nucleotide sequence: TGTGCCAGCAGCTTGGGGCTAGCGCCTAACTACGAGCAGTACTTC.

CDR3 sequence: CASSLVASGKHEQYF. In DNA, the CDR3 is TGTGCCAGCAGCTTAGTGGCTAGCGGGAAACACGAGCAGTACTTC. V is TRBV7-2 and J is TRBJ2-7; 9 bases are shared with TRBD2. The junction had 6 bases not matched to a gene; V was cut back by 1 base and J by 5 bases. Germline V gives CDR1 SGHTA, CDR2 FQGNSA. The CDR3 is made up of 15 amino acids.

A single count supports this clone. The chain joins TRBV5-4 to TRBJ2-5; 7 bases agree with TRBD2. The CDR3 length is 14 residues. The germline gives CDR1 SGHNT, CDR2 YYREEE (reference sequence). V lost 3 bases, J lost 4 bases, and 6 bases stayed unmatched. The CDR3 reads CASSSATSPETQYF. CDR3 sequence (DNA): TGTGCCAGCAGCTCGGCGACTAGCCCAGAGACCCAGTACTTC.

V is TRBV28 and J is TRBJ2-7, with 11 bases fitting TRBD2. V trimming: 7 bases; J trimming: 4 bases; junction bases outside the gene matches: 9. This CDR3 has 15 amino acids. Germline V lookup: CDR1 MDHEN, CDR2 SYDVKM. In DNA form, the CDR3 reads TGTGCCAGCAAACCTACTAGCGGGAGAGGGTACGAGCAGTACTTC. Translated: CASKPTSGRGYEQYF.

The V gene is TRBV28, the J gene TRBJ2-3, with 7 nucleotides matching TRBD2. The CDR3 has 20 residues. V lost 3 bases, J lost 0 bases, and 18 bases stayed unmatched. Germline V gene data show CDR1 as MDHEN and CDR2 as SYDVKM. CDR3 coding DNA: TGTGCCAGCAGTTTTGGGAGGGCGCGTGAGGGACGCCCTAGCACAGATACGCAGTATTTT. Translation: CASSFGRAREGRPSTDTQYF.

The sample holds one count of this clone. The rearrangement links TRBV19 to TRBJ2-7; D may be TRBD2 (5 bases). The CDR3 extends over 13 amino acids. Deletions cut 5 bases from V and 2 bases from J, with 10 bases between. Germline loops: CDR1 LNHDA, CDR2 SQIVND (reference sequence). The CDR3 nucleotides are TGTGCCAGTAGTGTCCTCGGGACCTACGAGCAGTACTTC. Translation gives CASSVLGTYEQYF.

The CDR3 spells CASSPRRGYEQYF. In DNA form, the CDR3 reads TGTGCCAGCTCACCCCGGCGGGGGTACGAGCAGTACTTC. The V call is TRBV18, the J call TRBJ2-7; 7 nucleotides match TRBD2. Looked up from germline, CDR1 is KGHSH and CDR2 is LQKENI. This CDR3 comprises 13 residues. Trimming at V came to 3 bases and at J to 4 bases, leaving 3 bases not matched to a gene. The variable domain in full, with the rest retrieved from reference TRBV18 and TRBJ2-7, is NAGVMQNPRHLVRRRGQEARLRCSPMKGHSHVYWYRQLPEEGLKFMVYLQKENIIDESGMPKERFSAEFPKEGPSILRIQQVVRGDSAAYFCASSPRRGYEQYFGPGTRLTVT.

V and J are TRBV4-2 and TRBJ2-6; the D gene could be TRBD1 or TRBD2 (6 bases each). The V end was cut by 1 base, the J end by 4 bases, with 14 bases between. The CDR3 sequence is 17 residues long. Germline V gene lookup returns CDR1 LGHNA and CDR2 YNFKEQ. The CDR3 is CASSQAFRGAGANVLTF. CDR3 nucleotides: TGTGCCAGCAGCCAAGCATTTAGGGGGGCCGGGGCCAACGTCCTGACTTTC.

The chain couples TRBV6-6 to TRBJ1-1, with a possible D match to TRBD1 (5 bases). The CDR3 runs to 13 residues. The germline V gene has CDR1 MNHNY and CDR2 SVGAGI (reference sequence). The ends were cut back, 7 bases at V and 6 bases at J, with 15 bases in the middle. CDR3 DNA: TGTGCCAGCACCCGGGGGGGGAATTCTGAAGCTTTCTTT. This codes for CASTRGGNSEAFF.

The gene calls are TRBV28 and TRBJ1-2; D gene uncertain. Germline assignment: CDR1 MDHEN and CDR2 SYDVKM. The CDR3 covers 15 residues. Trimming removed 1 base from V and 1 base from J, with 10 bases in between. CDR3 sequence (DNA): TGTGCCAGCAGTTTATATCTGACCAATAACTATGGCTACACCTTC. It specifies CASSLYLTNNYGYTF.

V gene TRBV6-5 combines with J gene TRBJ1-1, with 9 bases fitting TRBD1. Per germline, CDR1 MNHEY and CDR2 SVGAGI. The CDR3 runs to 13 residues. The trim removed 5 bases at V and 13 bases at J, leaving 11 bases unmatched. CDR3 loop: CASSTGQGRGLFF. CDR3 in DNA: TGTGCCAGCAGTACCGGACAGGGGCGAGGCCTTTTCTTT.

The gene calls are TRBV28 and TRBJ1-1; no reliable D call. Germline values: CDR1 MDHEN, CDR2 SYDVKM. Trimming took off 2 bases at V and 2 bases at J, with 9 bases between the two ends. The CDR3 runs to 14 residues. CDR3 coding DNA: TGTGCCAGCAGTTTAAAAGGCGGAAACACTGAAGCTTTCTTT. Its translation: CASSLKGGNTEAFF.

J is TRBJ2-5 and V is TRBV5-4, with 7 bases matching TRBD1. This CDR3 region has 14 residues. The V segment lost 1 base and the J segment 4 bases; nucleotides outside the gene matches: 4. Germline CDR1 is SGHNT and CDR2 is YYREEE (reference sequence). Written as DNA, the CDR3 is TGTGCCAGCAGCTTGTTTAAGGGGGCAGAGACCCAGTACTTC. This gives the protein CASSLFKGAETQYF.

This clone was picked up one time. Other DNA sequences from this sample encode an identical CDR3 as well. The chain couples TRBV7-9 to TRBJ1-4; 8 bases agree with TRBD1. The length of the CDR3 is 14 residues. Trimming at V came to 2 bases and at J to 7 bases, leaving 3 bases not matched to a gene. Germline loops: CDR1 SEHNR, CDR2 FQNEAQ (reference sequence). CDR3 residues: CASSLTGGGEKLFF. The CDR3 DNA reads TGTGCCAGCAGCTTAACAGGGGGTGGTGAAAAACTGTTTTTT.

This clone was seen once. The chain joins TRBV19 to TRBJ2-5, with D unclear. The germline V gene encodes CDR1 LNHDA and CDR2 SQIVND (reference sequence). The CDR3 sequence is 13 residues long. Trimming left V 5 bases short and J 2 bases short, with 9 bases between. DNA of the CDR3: TGTGCCAGTAGTCCAGATAATCAAGAGACCCAGTACTTC. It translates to CASSPDNQETQYF.

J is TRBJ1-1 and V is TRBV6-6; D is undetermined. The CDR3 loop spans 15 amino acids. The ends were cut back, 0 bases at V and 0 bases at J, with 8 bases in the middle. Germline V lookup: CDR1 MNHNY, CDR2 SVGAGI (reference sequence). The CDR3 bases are TGTGCCAGCAGTTACTCGACCAGAGTGAACACTGAAGCTTTCTTT. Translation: CASSYSTRVNTEAFF.

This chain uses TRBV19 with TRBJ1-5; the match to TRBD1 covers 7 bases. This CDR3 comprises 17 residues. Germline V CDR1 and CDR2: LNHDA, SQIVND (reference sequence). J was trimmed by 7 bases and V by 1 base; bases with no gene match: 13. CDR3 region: CASSIVLRGPEGQPQHF. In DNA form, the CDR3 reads TGTGCCAGTAGTATAGTTCTGAGGGGGCCAGAGGGACAGCCCCAGCATTTT.

Written as DNA, the CDR3 is TGTGCCAGCAGTTCAGCAGGGGGCGCTGGGGAAAAACTGTTTTTT. Translating it yields CASSSAGGAGEKLFF. The chain combines TRBV28 with TRBJ1-4, with TRBD1 matching over 8 bases. Trimming removed 4 bases from V and 8 bases from J; junction bases left unmatched: 9. The CDR3 spans 15 residues. Germline CDR1 and CDR2: MDHEN and SYDVKM.